This T cell receptor beta chain was sequenced in a study of T cells in narcolepsy (dated by TCRdb to the late 2010s). About the full investigation: The study enrolled patients with narcolepsy type 1 or type 2 (NT1, NT2) together with healthy control donors. To look for autoreactive T cells in narcolepsy patients that target self-antigens of hypocretin neurons (hypocretin, TRIB2), the study used TCR Vbeta sequencing to follow clonotypes in blood and CSF. The research as a whole found: According to the report, autoreactive clonotypes were detected serially in the blood of the same patients and of different patients, but not in healthy controls. Some blood memory CD4+ repertoires from patients and controls contained no sequences matching autoreactive T cell clones. In plots comparing CSF and blood CD4+ T cell clonotypes from the same patient, HCRT-specific and TRIB2-specific autoreactive clonotypes were highlighted. Numbers of sequenced blood memory CD4+ clonotypes were comparable, averaging approximately 40,000 in patients and about 30,000 in controls.

From the germline V gene (reference sequence), CDR1 is LNHDA and CDR2 is SQIVND. Trimming leaves V shorter by 8 bases and J shorter by 11 bases, with the junction holding 13 bases beyond the gene matches. The CDR3 sequence holds 13 residues, the cysteine and phenylalanine included. This entry keeps only the CDR3 DNA: 39 bases, framed from base 1. A remark on this clone: The antigen it recognizes is unknown. No much larger clone is present one base from it, and per-base qualities are unavailable.

For TCR Vbeta sequencing, memory CD4+ T cells were sorted ex vivo from the peripheral blood of narcolepsy patients and healthy controls. The library was built by means of the immunoSEQ multiplex PCR assay. The table comes from immuneACCESS by way of TCRdb, which keeps in-frame sequences with V and J called. Part of the clones is missing from these tables; in studies checked, under half for an unresolved V gene and the rest for unknown reasons. This sample has some 13,000 clones in its table, and approximately 91% of those were observed once. Of the sample, 1.5% to 2% is held by the ten largest clones.

The sample was CD45RA- memory CD4+ T cells from PBMCs. The cell subset or site tag for this specimen amounts to: memory T cells sorted ex vivo from peripheral blood. The clonotype originates from a human donor with narcolepsy. The chain was built from TRBV19 and TRBJ2-5, with TRBD1 identical over 8 junction bases. The DNA sequence is TGTGCCAGTGGTTGGCAGGGGGCTGATGAGCAGTACTTC. It is translated as CASGWQGADEQYF.